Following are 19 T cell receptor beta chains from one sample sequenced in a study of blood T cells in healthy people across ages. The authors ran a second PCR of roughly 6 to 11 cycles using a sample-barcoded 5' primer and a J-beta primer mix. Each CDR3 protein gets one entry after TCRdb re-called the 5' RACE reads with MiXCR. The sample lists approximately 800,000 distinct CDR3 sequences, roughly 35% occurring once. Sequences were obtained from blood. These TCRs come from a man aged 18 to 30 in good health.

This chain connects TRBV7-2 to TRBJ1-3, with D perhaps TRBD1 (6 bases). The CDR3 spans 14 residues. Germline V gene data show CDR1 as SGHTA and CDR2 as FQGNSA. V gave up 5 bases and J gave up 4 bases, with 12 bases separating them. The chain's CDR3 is CASSRNQGGNTIYF. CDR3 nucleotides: TGTGCCAGCAGCCGCAACCAGGGGGGAAACACCATATATTTT. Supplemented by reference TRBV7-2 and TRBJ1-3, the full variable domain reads GAGVSQSPSNKVTEKGKDVELRCDPISGHTALYWYRQSLGQGLEFLIYFQGNSAPDKSGLPSDRFSAERTGGSVSTLTIQRTQQEDSAVYLCASSRNQGGNTIYFGEGSWLTVV.

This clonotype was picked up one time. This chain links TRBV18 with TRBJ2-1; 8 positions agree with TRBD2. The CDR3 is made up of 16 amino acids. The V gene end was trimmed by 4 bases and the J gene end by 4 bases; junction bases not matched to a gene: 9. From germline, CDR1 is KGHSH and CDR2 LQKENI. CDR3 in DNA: TGTGCCAGCTCACTACAAGCGGGGGCCCCTTACAATGAGCAGTTCTTC. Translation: CASSLQAGAPYNEQFF.

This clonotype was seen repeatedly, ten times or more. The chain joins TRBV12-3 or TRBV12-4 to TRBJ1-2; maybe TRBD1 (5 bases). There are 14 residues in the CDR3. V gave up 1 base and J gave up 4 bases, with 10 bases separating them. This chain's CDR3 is CASSLEGRRYGYTF. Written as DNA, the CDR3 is TGTGCCAGCAGTTTAGAGGGGAGACGCTATGGCTACACCTTC.

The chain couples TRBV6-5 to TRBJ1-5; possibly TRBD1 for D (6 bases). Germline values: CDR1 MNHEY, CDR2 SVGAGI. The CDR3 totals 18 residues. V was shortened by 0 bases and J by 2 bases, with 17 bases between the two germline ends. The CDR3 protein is CASSYSPSGVRGNQPQHF. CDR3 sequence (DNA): TGTGCCAGCAGTTACTCTCCCTCAGGGGTCCGGGGCAATCAGCCCCAGCATTTT.

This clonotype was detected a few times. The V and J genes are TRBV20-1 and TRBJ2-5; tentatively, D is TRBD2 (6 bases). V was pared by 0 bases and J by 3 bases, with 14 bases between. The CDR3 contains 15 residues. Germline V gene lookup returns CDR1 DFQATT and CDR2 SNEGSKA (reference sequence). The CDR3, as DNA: TGCAGTGCTAGAGATGGCAGGGAGGACGAAGAGACCCAGTACTTC. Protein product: CSARDGREDEETQYF.

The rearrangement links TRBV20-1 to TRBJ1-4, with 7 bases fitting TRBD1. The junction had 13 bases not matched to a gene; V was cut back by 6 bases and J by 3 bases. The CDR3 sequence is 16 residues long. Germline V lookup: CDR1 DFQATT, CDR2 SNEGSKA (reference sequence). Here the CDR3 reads CSAGPPPGQSNEKLFF. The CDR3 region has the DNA TGCAGTGCAGGTCCCCCCCCGGGACAGTCTAATGAAAAACTGTTTTTT.

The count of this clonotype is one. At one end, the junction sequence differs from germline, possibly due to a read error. The CDR3 is CSARVWDTDTRYF. As DNA, the CDR3 is TGCAGTGCCCGGGTGTGGGACACAGATACGCGGTATTTT. The chain joins TRBV20-1 to TRBJ2-3, with TRBD1 as a possible D gene (6 bases). Per germline, CDR1 DFQATT and CDR2 SNEGSKA (reference sequence). This CDR3 spans 13 amino acids.

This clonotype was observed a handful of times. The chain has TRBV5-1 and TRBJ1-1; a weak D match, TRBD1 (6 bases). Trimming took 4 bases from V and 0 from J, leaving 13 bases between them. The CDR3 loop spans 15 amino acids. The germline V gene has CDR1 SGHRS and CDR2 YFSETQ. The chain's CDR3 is CASSPRQVMNTEAFF. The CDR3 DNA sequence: TGCGCCAGCAGCCCCAGACAGGTCATGAACACTGAAGCTTTCTTT.

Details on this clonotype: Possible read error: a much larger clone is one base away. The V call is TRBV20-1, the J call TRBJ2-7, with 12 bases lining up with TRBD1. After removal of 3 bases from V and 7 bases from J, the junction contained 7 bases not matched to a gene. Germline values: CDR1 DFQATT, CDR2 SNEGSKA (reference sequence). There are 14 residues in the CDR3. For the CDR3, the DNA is TGCAGTGCTAGGGGACAGGGGGCGTCAGGTGAGCAGTACTTC. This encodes CSARGQGASGEQYF.

The chain's CDR3 is CASSQDPVGGYNKQYF. CDR3 in DNA: TGCGCCAGCAGCCAAGATCCTGTGGGGGGCTACAATAAGCAGTACTTC. The chain employs TRBV4-3 and TRBJ2-1, with D perhaps being TRBD1 or TRBD2 (6 bases each). Gene TRBJ2-7 matches the end of the DNA better, so the J call may be wrong. The CDR3 is 16 residues long. Germline values: CDR1 LGHNA, CDR2 YSLEER.

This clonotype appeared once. The CDR3 spells CASSQDIQGRANTEAFF. The CDR3 DNA sequence: TGCGCCAGCAGCCAAGATATCCAGGGGCGGGCGAACACTGAAGCTTTCTTT. V gene TRBV4-1 combines with J gene TRBJ1-1, with D possibly matching TRBD1 (6 bases). CDR1 MGHRA and CDR2 YSYEKL come from the germline V gene. The CDR3 extends over 17 amino acids. V shed 0 bases and J shed 1 base, with 15 bases lying between them.

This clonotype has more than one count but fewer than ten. The CDR3 coding sequence is TGCAGTGCTACAGGGTATCAGGATGCCGGGGAGCTGTTTTTT. Protein: CSATGYQDAGELFF. The V call is TRBV20-1, the J call TRBJ2-2, with D possibly TRBD1 on 5 matching bases. Germline V gives CDR1 DFQATT, CDR2 SNEGSKA (reference sequence). V lost 4 bases and J lost 6, with 15 bases in between. CDR3 length equals 14 residues.

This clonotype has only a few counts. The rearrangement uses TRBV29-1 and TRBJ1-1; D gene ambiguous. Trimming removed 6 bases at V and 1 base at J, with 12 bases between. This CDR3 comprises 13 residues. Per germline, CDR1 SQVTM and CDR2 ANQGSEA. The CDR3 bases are TGCAGCGTCCCACCTTGGCAGAACACTGAAGCTTTCTTT. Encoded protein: CSVPPWQNTEAFF.

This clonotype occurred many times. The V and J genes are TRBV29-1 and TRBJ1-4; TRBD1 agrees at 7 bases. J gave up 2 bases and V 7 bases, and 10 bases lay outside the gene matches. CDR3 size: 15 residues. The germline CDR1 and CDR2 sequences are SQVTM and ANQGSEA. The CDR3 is CSEYRQGATNEKLFF. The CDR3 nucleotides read TGCAGCGAATACCGACAGGGTGCCACTAATGAAAAACTGTTTTTT.

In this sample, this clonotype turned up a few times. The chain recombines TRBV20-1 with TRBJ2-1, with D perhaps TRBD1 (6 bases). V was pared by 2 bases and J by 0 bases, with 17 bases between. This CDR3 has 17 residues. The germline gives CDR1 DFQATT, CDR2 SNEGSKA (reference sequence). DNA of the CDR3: TGCAGTGCTAGACTTAGACAGGCCGTCCTCTCCTACAATGAGCAGTTCTTC. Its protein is CSARLRQAVLSYNEQFF.

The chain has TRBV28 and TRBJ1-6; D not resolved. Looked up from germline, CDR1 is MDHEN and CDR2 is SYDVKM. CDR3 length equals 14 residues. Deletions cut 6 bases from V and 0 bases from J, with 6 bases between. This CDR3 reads CASRRSSYNSPLHF. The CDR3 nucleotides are TGTGCCAGCAGGCGGAGCTCCTATAATTCACCCCTCCACTTT.

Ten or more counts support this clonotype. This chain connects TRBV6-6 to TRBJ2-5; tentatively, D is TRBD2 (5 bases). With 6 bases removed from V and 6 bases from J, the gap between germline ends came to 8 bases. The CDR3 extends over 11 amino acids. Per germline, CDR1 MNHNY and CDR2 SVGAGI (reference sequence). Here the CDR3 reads CASREGKTQYF. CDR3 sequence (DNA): TGTGCCAGCAGAGAGGGAAAGACCCAGTACTTC.

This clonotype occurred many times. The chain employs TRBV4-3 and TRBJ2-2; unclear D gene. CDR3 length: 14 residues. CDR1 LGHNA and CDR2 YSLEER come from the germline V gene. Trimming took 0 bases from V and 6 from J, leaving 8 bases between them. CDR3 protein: CASSQEYGAGELFF. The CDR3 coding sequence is TGCGCCAGCAGCCAAGAATATGGGGCCGGGGAGCTGTTTTTT.

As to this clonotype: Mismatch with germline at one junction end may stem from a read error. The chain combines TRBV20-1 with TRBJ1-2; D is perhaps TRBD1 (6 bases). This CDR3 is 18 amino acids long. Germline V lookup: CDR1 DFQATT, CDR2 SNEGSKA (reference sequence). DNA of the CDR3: TGCAGTGCTAGAGCTCAGGGGCGCTACAGGGTGGCTAACTGTGGCTACACCTTC. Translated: CSARAQGRYRVANCGYTF.